Presented here are 11 T cell receptor beta chains from one specimen sequenced in a study of beta chain features in type 1 diabetes. Expressed TCRB transcripts were sequenced because the isolated RNA had all been reverse transcribed beforehand. The method was immunoSEQ multiplex PCR; TCRdb's version includes in-frame clones alone and lacks a portion of them. The data contain 300,000 or so clones, about 14% of them singletons. Their target antigens are unknown. Study-level findings and limits: In every one of the four CD4+ subsets, TCRB CDR3s were moderately but significantly shorter in Type 1 diabetes patients.

Material for sequencing was naive CD4+ T cells from blood. These receptors all come from a woman aged 18-29 years with type 1 diabetes.

This clone was counted between two and nine times. DNA for the CDR3: TGTGCCAGCAGTTTATTTCCAGGGTCTGGCTACACCTTC. Translating gives CASSLFPGSGYTF. The V gene is TRBV27, the J gene TRBJ1-2; D may be TRBD1 (5 bases). This CDR3 has 13 residues. V was cut by 1 base and J by 7 bases, with 10 bases left in between. Germline V gives CDR1 MNHEY, CDR2 SMNVEV (reference sequence).

V gene TRBV19 combines with J gene TRBJ1-1; 8 bases fit TRBD1. Trimming cost V 6 bases and J 4 bases; bases outside gene matches: 4. The germline gives CDR1 LNHDA, CDR2 SQIVND (reference sequence). This CDR3 has 13 residues. In DNA form, the CDR3 reads TGTGCCAGTAGAGGACAGGGTATCACTGAAGCTTTCTTT. Translated, it gives CASRGQGITEAFF.

The rearrangement joins TRBV7-2 to TRBJ2-3; D gene unclear. The germline V gene has CDR1 SGHTA and CDR2 FQGNSA. This CDR3 spans 14 amino acids. V dropped 7 bases and J dropped 0 bases, with 11 bases sitting between them. The DNA for the CDR3 is TGTGCCAGCATCCGGAGATCTAGCACAGATACGCAGTATTTT. It codes for CASIRRSSTDTQYF. Complete variable domain (other parts from reference TRBV7-2 and TRBJ2-3): GAGVSQSPSNKVTEKGKDVELRCDPISGHTALYWYRQSLGQGLEFLIYFQGNSAPDKSGLPSDRFSAERTGGSVSTLTIQRTQQEDSAVYLCASIRRSSTDTQYFGPGTRLTVL.

The chain is built from TRBV28 and TRBJ2-6; TRBD2 might be the D (7 bases). Germline CDR1 and CDR2: MDHEN and SYDVKM. V shed 8 bases and J shed 0 bases, with 17 bases lying between them. The CDR3 sequence is 17 residues long. This CDR3 reads CASHRGAGVSGANVLTF. CDR3 sequence (DNA): TGTGCCAGCCACCGGGGGGCTGGAGTCTCTGGGGCCAACGTCCTGACTTTC.

This clone was counted a few times. The chain uses TRBV29-1 and TRBJ1-2, with 8 bases matching TRBD1. The CDR3 is 17 residues long. The germline V gene encodes CDR1 SQVTM and CDR2 ANQGSEA. J gave up 2 bases and V 1 base, and 12 bases lay outside the gene matches. The CDR3 DNA reads as TGCAGCGTTGAAGTGGGGCCCAGGGGGCTTAGAAACTATGGCTACACCTTC. Translated, it gives CSVEVGPRGLRNYGYTF. The entire variable domain, with the rest obtained from reference TRBV29-1 and TRBJ1-2, is as follows: SAVISQKPSRDICQRGTSLTIQCQVDSQVTMMFWYRQQPGQSLTLIATANQGSEATYESGFVIDKFPISRPNLTFSTLTVSNMSPEDSSIYLCSVEVGPRGLRNYGYTFGSGTRLTVV.

This clone appeared a few times. The chain recombines TRBV7-9 with TRBJ2-1; D ambiguous. Trimming took off 6 bases at V and 6 bases at J, with 18 bases between the two ends. Germline V gene sequence: CDR1 SEHNR, CDR2 FQNEAQ (reference sequence). The CDR3 consists of 15 residues. CDR3 region: CASSPNRQNVNEQFF. CDR3 sequence (DNA): TGTGCCAGCAGTCCCAATCGTCAGAACGTCAATGAGCAGTTCTTC. The whole variable domain, remainder taken from reference TRBV7-9 and TRBJ2-1, is DTGVSQNPRHKITKRGQNVTFRCDPISEHNRLYWYRQTLGQGPEFLTYFQNEAQLEKSRLLSDRFSAERPKGSFSTLEIQRTEQGDSAMYLCASSPNRQNVNEQFFGPGTRLTVL.

The genes are TRBV9 and TRBJ2-3; 14 bases align to TRBD2. CDR1 is SGDLS, CDR2 YYNGEE, per germline. V was clipped by 2 bases and J by 6 bases; unmatched bases: 8. The CDR3 is 17 amino acids. Here the CDR3 reads CASSVGTSGREADTQYF. The CDR3 DNA reads as TGTGCCAGCAGCGTGGGGACTAGCGGGAGAGAAGCTGATACGCAGTATTTT.

This clone was seen only once. The chain carries TRBV5-4 and TRBJ1-1, with D perhaps matching TRBD1 (5 bases). V was clipped by 3 bases and J by 5 bases, with 20 bases between them. This CDR3 comprises 16 residues. CDR1 is SGHNT, CDR2 YYREEE, per germline (reference sequence). The chain's CDR3 is CASSSRGAVARTEAFF. The CDR3, as DNA: TGTGCCAGCAGCTCCCGTGGGGCGGTTGCGCGGACTGAAGCTTTCTTT.

The rearrangement joins TRBV18 to TRBJ2-3, with TRBD2 matching 8 bases. The CDR3 is 16 amino acids. V trimming: 2 bases; J trimming: 1 base; junction bases outside the gene matches: 5. Per germline, CDR1 KGHSH and CDR2 LQKENI. CDR3 in DNA: TGTGCCAGCTCACCAATAACGGGAGGGCGCACAGATACGCAGTATTTT. Residues: CASSPITGGRTDTQYF.

This clone was detected only a few times. The chain uses TRBV6-6 and TRBJ1-1, with D unresolved. The germline V and J ends were trimmed by 3 bases and 7 bases, with 15 bases remaining between them. CDR3 length: 14 amino acids. From germline, CDR1 is MNHNY and CDR2 SVGAGI (reference sequence). The CDR3 spells CASSYTRNPVEAFF. CDR3 in DNA: TGTGCCAGCAGTTATACCAGGAATCCAGTTGAAGCTTTCTTT.

This clone was detected only a few times. V gene TRBV29-1 combines with J gene TRBJ2-4; TRBD1 agrees at 7 bases. The CDR3 runs 13 residues. J lost 2 bases, V lost 7 bases, and 5 bases had no gene match. CDR1 is SQVTM and CDR2 is ANQGSEA in the germline V gene. The CDR3 DNA reads TGCAGCGCTGAGACAGGGACCAAAAACATTCAGTACTTC. Protein: CSAETGTKNIQYF.